The clone carrying this T cell receptor beta chain was seen repeatedly, ten times or more. Antigen unknown. The record originates from a study of early T cells in non-severe SARS-CoV-2 infection. The V gene's germline CDR1 is SNHLY and CDR2 FYNNEI. V was cut by 3 bases and J by 5 bases, with 11 bases left in between. CDR3 length equals 14 residues. Study conclusions and caveats: Matching with VDJdb favored anti-spike CD8 responses (missing private and CD4 specificities).

Each CDR3 protein is one row after TCRdb ran MiXCR on the 5' RACE reads. The sample gives approximately 89,000 distinct CDR3 sequences, around an eighth of which show up once; 3% to 3.5% is in the top ten. This clonotype originated in an adult who was a healthcare worker with PCR-confirmed SARS-CoV-2 infection or an uninfected control (not recorded which). Input material: whole blood. The rearrangement joins TRBV2 to TRBJ2-4; no definite D call. In DNA, the CDR3 is TGTGCCAGCAGTGATGACAACCTCGAAAACATTCAGTACTTC. Protein: CASSDDNLENIQYF.